The 23 T cell receptor beta chains reported below all come from one sample, sequenced in a study of T cells after yellow fever vaccination. MiXCR was run by TCRdb on the 5' RACE reads, yielding one entry per CDR3 protein. The repertoire has roughly 300,000 distinct CDR3 sequences, approximately 7% of them found once; the top ten carry 15% to 20%. This specimen was PBMCs, taken roughly 46 days after the first yellow fever vaccination. All receptors come from a man between 18 and 35 years old who received the YFV17D yellow fever vaccine.

This clonotype was seen just once. This chain uses TRBV12-5 with TRBJ2-1, with TRBD1 identical over 8 bases. V was pared by 11 bases and J by 8 bases, with 14 bases of the junction left unmatched. The CDR3 runs 14 residues. Germline CDR1 reads LGHNT; CDR2 reads FRNRAP. This chain's CDR3 is CASGGESGWDEQFF. The CDR3 bases are TGTGCTTCAGGGGGCGAATCGGGTTGGGATGAGCAGTTCTTC.

The table lists this clonotype with a few counts. This CDR3 is CASSQVRGQGARGYTF. The CDR3 coding sequence is TGCGCCAGCAGCCAAGTTCGGGGACAGGGGGCGCGAGGCTACACCTTC. This chain uses TRBV4-3 with TRBJ1-2, with TRBD1 matching 12 bases. The germline V gene has CDR1 LGHNA and CDR2 YSLEER. After removal of 1 base from V and 8 bases from J, the junction contained 8 bases not matched to a gene. The CDR3 spans 16 residues.

Only a few counts were recorded for this clonotype. The chain combines TRBV20-1 with TRBJ2-3, with D hard to call. CDR1 and CDR2 (germline): DFQATT, SNEGSKA (reference sequence). This CDR3 comprises 11 residues. Trimming pared 6 bases from V and 11 bases from J, leaving 15 bases between. CDR3 DNA sequence: TGCAGTGCCCCCTCCCCCCATGGGCAGTATTTT. It yields the protein CSAPSPHGQYF.

This clonotype was counted only a few times. The junction differs from germline at one of its ends, possibly a read error. The chain has TRBV19 and TRBJ1-2; no definite D call. CDR1 and CDR2 (germline): LNHDA, SQIVND (reference sequence). The CDR3 is 12 amino acids. The CDR3 region is CASSMGGYGFFF. The DNA of the CDR3 is TGTGCCAGTAGTATGGGAGGGTACGGATTCTTCTTC.

The CDR3 reads CASSLGGPGGNIQYF. The CDR3, as DNA: TGCGCCAGCAGCTTGGGGGGCCCGGGGGGAAACATTCAGTACTTC. The genes are TRBV5-1 and TRBJ2-4, with 7 nucleotides matching TRBD2. Trimming cost V 0 bases and J 6 bases; bases outside gene matches: 6. The CDR3 runs to 15 residues. Germline loops: CDR1 SGHRS, CDR2 YFSETQ.

This clonotype was seen a few times. The chain is built from TRBV11-2 and TRBJ2-3, with TRBD2 matching over 14 bases. The CDR3 spans 19 residues. V lost 2 bases and J lost 0; bases outside the gene matches: 7. CDR1 is SGHAT and CDR2 is FQNNGV in the germline V gene. CDR3 region: CASSLLGLAGAYSTDTQYF. The DNA of the CDR3 is TGTGCCAGCAGCTTACTGGGACTAGCGGGGGCTTACAGCACAGATACGCAGTATTTT.

The chain employs TRBV28 and TRBJ1-2, with 7 bases lining up with TRBD1. This CDR3 comprises 14 residues. Trimming removed 3 bases from V and 4 bases from J; junction bases left unmatched: 5. Germline V gene data show CDR1 as MDHEN and CDR2 as SYDVKM. CDR3 amino acids: CASSLVGTVYGYTF. In DNA, the CDR3 is TGTGCCAGCAGTTTGGTAGGGACAGTCTATGGCTACACCTTC.

The table lists this clonotype with a few counts. This chain links TRBV7-2 with TRBJ2-7, with D perhaps TRBD1 (6 bases). Germline CDR1 is SGHTA and CDR2 is FQGNSA. Trimming took 5 bases from V and 3 from J, leaving 14 bases between them. This CDR3 region has 14 residues. CDR3 sequence (DNA): TGTGCCAGCAGCCCCTACTCGACAGGCTACGAGCAGTACGTC. As protein: CASSPYSTGYEQYV.

This clonotype turned up a few times. V is TRBV29-1 and J is TRBJ1-1, with D unresolved. Deletions cut 3 bases from V and 3 bases from J, with 8 bases between. The CDR3 contains 12 residues. Germline-derived CDR1 and CDR2 are SQVTM and ANQGSEA. The DNA of the CDR3 is TGCAGCGTTGATGGCAGGTACACTGAAGCTTTCTTT. Amino acids: CSVDGRYTEAFF.

This clonotype appeared many times. V is TRBV29-1 and J is TRBJ1-1, with D possibly being TRBD1 (5 bases). Germline CDR1 is SQVTM and CDR2 is ANQGSEA. The germline V and J ends were trimmed by 5 bases and 4 bases, with 14 bases remaining between them. This CDR3 spans 13 amino acids. CDR3 DNA sequence: TGCAGCGTTATGGGAGGGGACGGCACTGAAGCTTTCTTT. Translating gives CSVMGGDGTEAFF.

Only a few counts were recorded for this clonotype. The chain links TRBV6-1 to TRBJ1-3; D is unresolved. The V end lost 5 bases, the J end lost 4 bases, and 12 bases lay between the germline ends. Germline values: CDR1 MNHNS, CDR2 SASEGT. CDR3 size: 14 residues. CDR3 amino acids: CASSPQPGGNTIYF. Written as DNA, the CDR3 is TGTGCCAGCAGTCCTCAGCCGGGGGGAAACACCATATATTTT.

This clonotype was detected ten times or more. One end of the junction is discordant with germline, which a read error may explain. The rearrangement joins TRBV12-3 or TRBV12-4 to TRBJ2-7; a weak D match, TRBD2 (6 bases). This CDR3 region has 12 residues. In nucleotides, the CDR3 is TGTGCCAGCAGACGGGACTCCCACGAGCAGTACTTC. This gives the protein CASRRDSHEQYF.

The genes are TRBV20-1 and TRBJ2-1, with TRBD2 identical over 8 bases. The CDR3 has 14 amino acids. The germline V gene has CDR1 DFQATT and CDR2 SNEGSKA (reference sequence). Germline trimming cut 4 bases from V and 4 bases from J; bases unmatched to any gene: 6. The CDR3 DNA is TGCAGTGCTACTAGCGGGTCGGGATACAATGAGCAGTTCTTC. It is translated as CSATSGSGYNEQFF.

V and J are TRBV15 and TRBJ2-3, with TRBD1 as a possible D gene (5 bases). The CDR3 is 17 amino acids. Per the germline V gene, CDR1 is LNHNV and CDR2 is YYDKDF (reference sequence). Trimming removed 1 base at V and 0 bases at J, with 14 bases between. This chain's CDR3 is CATSRVRDRPSTDTQYF. The CDR3 DNA sequence: TGTGCCACCAGCAGAGTCAGGGATAGGCCTAGCACAGATACGCAGTATTTT.

This clonotype was detected many times. V gene TRBV7-2 combines with J gene TRBJ2-2, with D hard to call. Trimming pared 5 bases from V and 0 bases from J, leaving 10 bases between. Germline assignment: CDR1 SGHTA and CDR2 FQGNSA. The CDR3 is 15 amino acids. The CDR3 reads CASSPQRTNTGELFF. Written as DNA, the CDR3 is TGTGCCAGCAGCCCTCAGCGAACGAACACCGGGGAGCTGTTTTTT.

J is TRBJ1-1 and V is TRBV7-2; D is unresolved. Germline CDR1 is SGHTA and CDR2 is FQGNSA. Trimming pared 2 bases from V and 2 bases from J, leaving 6 bases between. CDR3 length: 13 amino acids. CDR3 nucleotides: TGTGCCAGCAGCTTACAGGCAAACACTGAAGCTTTCTTT. It translates to CASSLQANTEAFF. The variable domain in full, with the rest retrieved from reference TRBV7-2 and TRBJ1-1, is GAGVSQSPSNKVTEKGKDVELRCDPISGHTALYWYRQSLGQGLEFLIYFQGNSAPDKSGLPSDRFSAERTGGSVSTLTIQRTQQEDSAVYLCASSLQANTEAFFGQGTRLTVV.

This clonotype was detected many times. V is TRBV7-2 and J is TRBJ2-2; D is perhaps TRBD1 (7 bases). Germline lookup yields CDR1 SGHTA and CDR2 FQGNSA. This CDR3 is built from 15 residues. The V end was cut by 5 bases, the J end by 5 bases, with 15 bases between. The CDR3 sequence is CASSLQGGTTGELFF. CDR3 coding DNA: TGTGCCAGCAGCCTGCAGGGGGGAACTACCGGGGAGCTGTTTTTT.

This clonotype was observed a few times. The chain joins TRBV10-2 to TRBJ2-3; 12 bases are a match to TRBD2. This CDR3 has 16 residues. The J segment lost 5 bases and the V segment lost 8 bases, leaving 11 bases of the junction unmatched. Germline V gene data show CDR1 as WSHSY and CDR2 as SAAADI. The CDR3 loop is CASGGTSGRARDTQYF. The CDR3 DNA reads as TGCGCCAGCGGGGGGACTAGCGGGCGAGCCAGAGATACGCAGTATTTT.

The gene calls are TRBV20-1 and TRBJ2-3; the D is unclear. The V gene's germline CDR1 is DFQATT and CDR2 SNEGSKA (reference sequence). Trimming cost V 3 bases and J 2 bases, with 9 bases left between them. The CDR3 spans 13 residues. The CDR3 region is CSARIPATDTQYF. The DNA of the CDR3 is TGCAGTGCTAGGATCCCAGCCACAGATACGCAGTATTTT.

This clonotype was counted a few times. DNA of the CDR3: TGTGCCAGCAGTTTCGGAGGGGAGGGGAGCACAGATACGCAGTATTTT. Its protein is CASSFGGEGSTDTQYF. V gene TRBV12-3 or TRBV12-4 combines with J gene TRBJ2-3; 7 bases map to TRBD2. The CDR3 runs 16 residues. V shed 3 bases and J 0 bases; nucleotides not matched to a gene: 6.

This clonotype has more than one count but fewer than ten. V and J are TRBV20-1 and TRBJ2-3; 12 nucleotides agree with TRBD2. This CDR3 spans 16 amino acids. Germline V lookup: CDR1 DFQATT, CDR2 SNEGSKA (reference sequence). CDR3 bases: TGCAGCTGCCTGGGGGGACTAGCGGGTTTCACAGATACGCAGTATTTT. Protein: CSCLGGLAGFTDTQYF.

The gene calls are TRBV6-5 and TRBJ1-2, with TRBD1 matching over 10 bases. The V gene's germline CDR1 is MNHEY and CDR2 SVGAGI. The V gene end was trimmed by 0 bases and the J gene end by 3 bases; junction bases not matched to a gene: 1. The CDR3 loop spans 15 amino acids. CDR3 sequence reads: CASSYSTGGHYGYTF. The CDR3 bases are TGTGCCAGCAGTTACTCGACAGGGGGCCACTATGGCTACACCTTC.

This clonotype was recorded a few times. J is TRBJ1-2 and V is TRBV6-1, with TRBD1 matching over 7 bases. Germline CDR1 MNHNS, CDR2 SASEGT. The J segment lost 2 bases and the V segment lost 9 bases, leaving 6 bases of the junction unmatched. The CDR3 spans 13 residues. The CDR3 region has the DNA TGTGCCAGATCAGAGGGACAGAACTATGGCTACACCTTC. Translated, it gives CARSEGQNYGYTF.